This is a list of T cell receptor beta chains from one sample in a study of blood T cell repertoires in COVID-19. The protocol was immunoSEQ multiplex PCR, while the TCRdb copy is restricted to in-frame clones and leaves out a portion. Of approximately 190,000 clones detected, about 80% appear once; the ten largest clones hold 6.5% to 8.5%. The sequencing sample was made of peripheral blood. The receptor source for this set is a human donor with acute or convalescent COVID-19. The donor label of this sample is uncertain. The CDR3 runs from the conserved cysteine through the conserved F or W.

J gene: TRBJ2-3
V gene: TRBV7-9
CDR3 protein: CASSLAKVGGAGDTQYF

J gene: TRBJ2-2
V gene: TRBV9
CDR3 protein: CASSVDHGELFF

J gene: TRBJ1-1
V gene: TRBV19
CDR3 protein: CASQRERREEAFF

J gene: TRBJ2-1
V gene: TRBV5-6
CDR3 protein: CASSLRGLTLYNEQFF

J gene: TRBJ2-7
V gene: TRBV15
CDR3 protein: CATSREVVAGGLSSYEQYF

J gene: TRBJ1-5
V gene: TRBV3-1/TRBV3-2
CDR3 protein: CASSQEGGALPQHF

J gene: TRBJ1-5
V gene: TRBV7-2
CDR3 protein: CASSAGGNQPQHF

J gene: TRBJ1-4
V gene: TRBV25-1
CDR3 protein: CASSRGSFNEKLFF

J gene: TRBJ2-2
V gene: TRBV28
CDR3 protein: CASSLSLANTGELFF

J gene: TRBJ2-1
V gene: TRBV20-1
CDR3 protein: CSASDGGAPTNEQFF

J gene: TRBJ1-1
V gene: TRBV3-1/TRBV3-2
CDR3 protein: CASSQDTRGARAFF

J gene: TRBJ1-5
V gene: TRBV7-9
CDR3 protein: CASTPRGRVSNQPQHF

J gene: TRBJ2-7
V gene: TRBV6-5
CDR3 protein: CASTRDREGEQYF

J gene: TRBJ1-2
V gene: TRBV28
CDR3 protein: CASSQRLSGYTF

J gene: TRBJ2-3
V gene: TRBV24-1
CDR3 protein: CATSDPTGVGDTQYF

J gene: TRBJ1-3
V gene: TRBV19
CDR3 protein: CASTLGTLKLSGNTIYF

J gene: TRBJ2-3
V gene: TRBV6-5
CDR3 protein: CASSRQDRPTDTQYF

J gene: TRBJ1-2
V gene: TRBV6-1
CDR3 protein: CASSEIGRDGYGYTF

J gene: TRBJ2-2
V gene: TRBV5-1
CDR3 protein: CASSLVAGAPGELFF

J gene: TRBJ2-7
V gene: TRBV4-3
CDR3 protein: CASSQDLGTFPYEQYF

J gene: TRBJ2-1
V gene: TRBV9
CDR3 protein: CASSPRGSDTYNEQFF

J gene: TRBJ2-2
V gene: TRBV29-1
CDR3 protein: CSARTGTRGTGELFF

J gene: TRBJ1-2
V gene: TRBV5-5
CDR3 protein: CASSRGQGLGYGYTF

J gene: TRBJ2-7
V gene: TRBV9
CDR3 protein: CASSVAHGVAYEQYF

J gene: TRBJ2-1
V gene: TRBV9
CDR3 protein: CASSAGTSNRDEQFF

J gene: TRBJ2-7
V gene: TRBV7-9
CDR3 protein: CASSPLGQGTYEQYF

J gene: TRBJ2-5
V gene: TRBV10-3
CDR3 protein: CAAARGETQYF

J gene: TRBJ2-7
V gene: TRBV19
CDR3 protein: CASRAGYEQYF

J gene: TRBJ1-1
V gene: TRBV5-4
CDR3 protein: CASSSGTGWRTEAFF

J gene: TRBJ2-7
V gene: TRBV18
CDR3 protein: CASSPQRQGTYEQYF

J gene: TRBJ2-7
V gene: TRBV27
CDR3 protein: CASSSAQVGSYEQYF

J gene: TRBJ1-4
V gene: TRBV6-5
CDR3 protein: CASRQPLGTNEKLFF

J gene: TRBJ2-2
V gene: TRBV3-1/TRBV3-2
CDR3 protein: CASSPRPTGELFF

J gene: TRBJ2-7
V gene: TRBV6-5
CDR3 protein: CASSYRTGSYEQYF

J gene: TRBJ1-2
V gene: TRBV24-1
CDR3 protein: CATSDADRIYGYTF

J gene: TRBJ2-3
V gene: TRBV4-2
CDR3 protein: CASSQASGRASGTDTQYF

J gene: TRBJ2-2
V gene: TRBV5-1
CDR3 protein: CASSLDGQIYGELFF

J gene: TRBJ1-1
V gene: TRBV7-8
CDR3 protein: CASSVGQKKAFF

J gene: TRBJ1-5
V gene: TRBV20-1
CDR3 protein: CSARDPTAQHF

J gene: TRBJ2-2
V gene: TRBV5-1
CDR3 protein: CASSFGANTGELFF

J gene: TRBJ2-3
V gene: TRBV28
CDR3 protein: CASRPSRGGSGTTDTQYF

J gene: TRBJ2-3
V gene: TRBV7-3
CDR3 protein: CASSSGGDTQYF

J gene: TRBJ1-2
V gene: TRBV28
CDR3 protein: CASSLTAGYGYTF

J gene: TRBJ2-2
V gene: TRBV5-1
CDR3 protein: CASSPGGGSTGELFF

J gene: TRBJ1-2
V gene: TRBV21-1
CDR3 protein: CASSTRTGGKWDGYTF

J gene: TRBJ1-5
V gene: TRBV7-2
CDR3 protein: CASSLELNSNQPQHF

J gene: TRBJ2-3
V gene: TRBV9
CDR3 protein: CASSVNLRGTQYF

J gene: TRBJ1-5
V gene: TRBV2
CDR3 protein: CASSQGWGQGNNQPQHF

J gene: TRBJ1-3
V gene: TRBV5-4
CDR3 protein: CASSSRTGVGNTIYF

J gene: TRBJ2-7
V gene: TRBV3-1/TRBV3-2
CDR3 protein: CASSQGLAGSREQYF

J gene: TRBJ1-1
V gene: TRBV3-1/TRBV3-2
CDR3 protein: CASSQVAFEAFF

J gene: TRBJ2-3
V gene: TRBV5-8
CDR3 protein: CASSSGQTTDTQYF

J gene: TRBJ1-6
V gene: TRBV11-2
CDR3 protein: CASSLGGWGERNSPLHF

J gene: TRBJ2-5
V gene: TRBV7-2
CDR3 protein: CASSLKGTGWDQYF

J gene: TRBJ2-7
V gene: TRBV9
CDR3 protein: CASSVGPTGTGSNEQYF

J gene: TRBJ2-1
V gene: TRBV4-3
CDR3 protein: CASSLLAGQTSYNEQFF

J gene: TRBJ1-2
V gene: TRBV28
CDR3 protein: CASFWGRYGYTF

J gene: TRBJ1-2
V gene: TRBV3-1/TRBV3-2
CDR3 protein: CASSQGQGGGYTF

J gene: TRBJ2-6
V gene: TRBV2
CDR3 protein: CASSEAGSSGANVLTF

J gene: TRBJ2-2
V gene: TRBV30
CDR3 protein: CAWSFQGLANTGELFF